Listed below are T cell receptor beta chains from one sample, sequenced in a study of T cell responses to AZD1222 COVID-19 vaccine. Only in-frame clones appear in the TCRdb table, and some are missing; sequencing was by immunoSEQ multiplex PCR. The profile shows 150,000 to 200,000 clones, 70% to 90% of them singletons. Sequencing was performed on peripheral blood, taken 28 days after the second AZD1222 dose. Receptors were obtained from an adult who received the AZD1222 COVID-19 vaccine. CDR3s include the opening cysteine and the closing phenylalanine or tryptophan. The D gene is left open where the match is weak. For some rows the clone size is stated as once, few or many, or as a class when expanded; others skip it.

>TRBV4-3|TRBJ1-1|.|.
CASSQDPPRQGLTEAFF
TGCGCCAGCAGCCAAGATCCGCCCAGGCAGGGTTTGACTGAAGCTTTCTTT
>TRBV30|TRBJ1-2|.|.
CAWTLGYGYTF
TGTGCCTGGACGCTGGGTTATGGCTACACCTTC
>TRBV7-9|TRBJ2-3|.|TRBD1
CASSSGTERTDTQYF
TGTGCCAGCAGCTCCGGGACAGAGCGAACAGATACGCAGTATTTT
>TRBV3-1/TRBV3-2|TRBJ1-1|.|.
CASSQLSEAFF
TGTGCCAGCAGCCAACTTTCGGAAGCTTTCTTT
>TRBV20-1|TRBJ2-7|.|TRBD1
CSAGVIGTDPYEQYF
TGCAGTGCTGGTGTAATCGGGACAGACCCCTACGAGCAGTACTTC
>TRBV6-5|TRBJ1-3|.|.
CASSPSTAFGNTIYF
TGTGCCAGCAGTCCGTCCACGGCTTTTGGGAACACCATATATTTT
>TRBV6-5|TRBJ1-6|.|.
CASRMGYNSPLHF
TGTGCCAGTAGGATGGGCTATAATTCACCCCTCCACTTT
>TRBV4-3|TRBJ2-3|.|.
CASSQTKTAGDTQYF
TGCGCCAGCAGCCAAACAAAGACCGCGGGAGATACGCAGTATTTT
>TRBV5-4|TRBJ2-1|.|TRBD2
CASSVMTSGPYNEQFF
TGTGCCAGCAGCGTGATGACTAGCGGTCCCTACAATGAGCAGTTCTTC
>TRBV7-9|TRBJ1-6|once|.
CASSLETGINSPLHF
TGTGCCAGCAGCTTAGAAACAGGGATTAATTCACCCCTCCACTTT
>TRBV6-6|TRBJ1-2|once|.
CASRTGQTTLHGYTF
TGTGCCAGCAGAACCGGACAGACCACACTCCATGGCTACACCTTC
>TRBV5-1|TRBJ2-3|.|TRBD2
CASSPLTSGGRTDTQYF
TGCGCCAGCAGCCCCCTAACTAGCGGGGGTCGCACAGATACGCAGTATTTT
>TRBV7-2|TRBJ2-3|.|TRBD1
CASSQGAGLGTDTQYF
TGTGCCAGCAGCCAGGGGGCGGGGTTAGGCACAGATACGCAGTATTTT
>TRBV6-5|TRBJ2-3|.|TRBD1
CASSRTGVDTQYF
TGTGCCAGCAGTAGGACAGGGGTCGATACGCAGTATTTT
>TRBV10-3|TRBJ1-3|.|.
CAIGGSGNTIYF
TGTGCCATAGGGGGTTCTGGAAACACCATATATTTT
>TRBV7-2|TRBJ2-1|.|.
CASSLGLNYEQFF
TGTGCCAGCAGCTTGGGCCTTAATTATGAGCAGTTCTTC
>TRBV15|TRBJ1-6|.|.
CATSRDHDSPLHF
TGTGCCACCAGCAGAGATCATGATTCACCCCTCCACTTT
>TRBV6-1|TRBJ1-2|.|.
CASSEGNYGYTF
TGTGCCAGCAGTGAAGGGAACTATGGCTACACCTTC
>TRBV6-2/TRBV6-3|TRBJ1-5|.|.
CASSYSLQGNQPQHF
TGTGCCAGCAGTTACTCGCTCCAGGGAAATCAGCCCCAGCATTTT
>TRBV18|TRBJ1-5|.|.
CASSPSAGDQPQHF
TGTGCCAGCTCACCATCGGCGGGAGATCAGCCCCAGCATTTT
>TRBV7-8|TRBJ2-1|.|.
CASSLVGGGYNEQFF
TGTGCCAGCAGCTTAGTTGGGGGCGGTTACAATGAGCAGTTCTTC
>TRBV6-6|TRBJ1-2|.|TRBD1
CASSYSKAGGGYTF
TGTGCCAGCAGTTACTCGAAGGCAGGGGGTGGCTACACCTTC
>TRBV10-3|TRBJ1-4|.|TRBD1
CAISRDRGEKLFF
TGTGCCATCTCTCGGGACAGGGGGGAAAAACTGTTTTTT
>TRBV18|TRBJ1-1|.|.
CASSPNSGLGNTEAFF
TGTGCCAGCTCACCAAACAGTGGATTGGGGAACACTGAAGCTTTCTTT
>TRBV2|TRBJ1-5|.|.
CASREGQLDNQPQHF
TGTGCCAGCAGGGAGGGACAACTCGACAATCAGCCCCAGCATTTT
>TRBV11-3|TRBJ1-1|.|.
CASSSQGTEAFF
TGTGCCAGCAGCTCGCAGGGTACTGAAGCTTTCTTT
>TRBV30|TRBJ1-2|.|.
CAWQGSYGYTF
TGTGCCTGGCAAGGAAGTTATGGCTACACCTTC
>TRBV5-1|TRBJ2-5|once|TRBD2
CASSPGGSQETQYF
TGCGCCAGCAGCCCGGGAGGCAGCCAAGAGACCCAGTACTTC
>TRBV7-9|TRBJ1-2|few|TRBD1
CASSQLTGDPMDGYTF
TGTGCCAGCAGCCAGTTAACAGGGGACCCTATGGATGGCTACACCTTC
>TRBV12-3/TRBV12-4|TRBJ1-1|many|.
CASEPGVGAEAFF
TGTGCAAGCGAGCCCGGAGTGGGTGCTGAAGCTTTCTTT
>TRBV12-3/TRBV12-4|TRBJ1-2|.|TRBD1
CASRPTGASGYTF
TGTGCCAGCAGACCTACAGGGGCCAGCGGCTACACCTTC
>TRBV10-2|TRBJ2-7|once|.
CASKERHTYEQYF
TGCGCCAGCAAAGAACGTCATACCTACGAGCAGTACTTC
>TRBV10-3|TRBJ1-5|.|.
CAISDSENQPQHF
TGTGCCATCAGTGACAGCGAGAATCAGCCCCAGCATTTT
>TRBV11-2|TRBJ1-2|.|.
CASSLGTSPDYGYTF
TGTGCCAGCAGCTTAGGCACGTCGCCGGACTATGGCTACACCTTC
>TRBV14|TRBJ1-2|.|.
CASSQDLGRGGYTF
TGTGCCAGCAGCCAAGATCTGGGCCGGGGTGGCTACACCTTC
>TRBV3-1/TRBV3-2|TRBJ1-1|.|TRBD1
CASSKGGQGYTEAFF
TGTGCCAGCAGCAAAGGGGGACAGGGGTACACTGAAGCTTTCTTT
>TRBV30|TRBJ1-5|.|.
CAWSVWGPREVLGNQPQHF
TGTGCCTGGAGTGTATGGGGACCCCGGGAGGTTTTGGGCAATCAGCCCCAGCATTTT
>TRBV6-5|TRBJ1-2|.|TRBD1
CASSHGTGKNYGYTF
TGTGCCAGCAGTCACGGGACAGGGAAGAACTATGGCTACACCTTC
>TRBV5-1|TRBJ1-2|.|.
CASSSGGRVYGYTF
TGCGCCAGCAGCTCCGGGGGCAGGGTCTATGGCTACACCTTC